This TCR beta chain is from a study of regulatory T cells in long-lasting Graves disease. The study, taken as a whole, reports: Relative to new patients (roughly 970), persistent patients exhibited greater sharing of public clonotypes (around 2,700).

The table lists this clonotype with a few counts. What it binds is not known. V dropped 3 bases and J dropped 5 bases, with 1 base sitting between them. The CDR3 is 10 residues long. Germline CDR1 is SEHNR and CDR2 is FQNEAQ (reference sequence). Time point: newly diagnosed GD, antithyroid drugs for less than 3 months. Making the TCR library involved RNA that had been extracted from PBMCs. Building the TCR beta libraries relied on iRepertoire HTBI primers, and CDR3 regions underwent Arm-PCR. Under the authors' procedure: Spanning all samples, the identified segments comprised roughly 66 TRBV and 14 to 15 TRBJ. One entry per CDR3 protein results from TCRdb running MiXCR on the multiplex PCR reads. These V and J calls derive from TCRdb rather than the authors' analysis. The data contain a few hundred thousand distinct CDR3 sequences, 10% to 15% of them singletons. These data were likewise used in another study, on T cells in Graves' hyperthyroidism and ophthalmopathy.

This clonotype was obtained from a woman aged 18-30 years with Graves disease. The J gene is TRBJ2-5, the V gene TRBV7-9; D remains ambiguous. The sample was peripheral blood mononuclear cells (PBMCs), taken at new diagnosis, from a patient treated with antithyroid drugs. DNA for the CDR3: TGTGCCAGCAGCTTTGAGACCCAGTACTTC. It specifies CASSFETQYF. Full variable domain (outside the CDR3, taken from reference TRBV7-9 and TRBJ2-5): DTGVSQNPRHKITKRGQNVTFRCDPISEHNRLYWYRQTLGQGPEFLTYFQNEAQLEKSRLLSDRFSAERPKGSFSTLEIQRTEQGDSAMYLCASSFETQYFGPGTRLLVL.